This entry describes one T cell receptor beta chain. Original methodology: Quantification of nucleated cells was approximated via reference gene primer amplification. Using immunoSEQ multiplex PCR, the repertoire was profiled, and TCRdb retains in-frame clones only, with some absent. V and J calls and clone size are given by that table; D and trimming were obtained from the DNA. This sample carries hundreds of thousands of clones, more than 85% of them seen once, and the ten largest clones take 6.5% to 8.5%. The data were obtained in a study of blood T cell repertoires in COVID-19. Study details: Specimens from acute and convalescent COVID-19 originated in the United States, Italy and Spain.

Study members were between about 18 and 95 years old and lived in about two dozen US regions. Symptom resolution, clearance, or two negative PCRs marked the recovered donors of Cohort 3. V was pared by 6 bases and J by 4 bases, with 9 bases of the junction left unmatched. This CDR3 has 15 residues. The germline V gene encodes CDR1 SGHAT and CDR2 FQNNGV. The sequence was obtained from a woman aged 55-70 years who had recovered from COVID-19. The source material was PBMCs or T cells enriched from blood (not recorded which). The chain recombines TRBV11-2 with TRBJ1-1, with 9 nucleotides matching TRBD1. The CDR3 sequence is CASRRTGVSGTEAFF. For the CDR3, the DNA is TGTGCCAGCAGGAGGACAGGGGTGTCGGGCACTGAAGCTTTCTTT.